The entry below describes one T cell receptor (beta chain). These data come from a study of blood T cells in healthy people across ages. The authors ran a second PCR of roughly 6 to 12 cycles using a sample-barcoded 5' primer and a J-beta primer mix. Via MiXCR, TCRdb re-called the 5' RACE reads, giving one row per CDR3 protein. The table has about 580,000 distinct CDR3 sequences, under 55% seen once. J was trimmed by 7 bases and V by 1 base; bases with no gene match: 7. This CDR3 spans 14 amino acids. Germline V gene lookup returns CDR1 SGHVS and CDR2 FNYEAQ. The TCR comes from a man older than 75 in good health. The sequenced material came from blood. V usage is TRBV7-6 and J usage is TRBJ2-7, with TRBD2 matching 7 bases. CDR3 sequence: CASSLEGRAGEQYF. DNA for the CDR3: TGTGCCAGCAGCTTAGAGGGGAGGGCGGGTGAGCAGTACTTC. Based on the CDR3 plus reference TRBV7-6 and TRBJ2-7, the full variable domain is GAGVSQSPRYKVTKRGQDVALRCDPISGHVSLYWYRQALGQGPEFLTYFNYEAQQDKSGLPNDRFSAERPEGSISTLTIQRTEQRDSAMYRCASSLEGRAGEQYFGPGTRLTVT.